The 19 T cell receptor beta chains in this list originate from one sample, sequenced in a study of CD8 T cells in Susac syndrome. With random hexamers, roughly 0.45 to 1 ug RNA was reverse transcribed. A single record per CDR3 protein comes from TCRdb applying MiXCR to the immunoSEQ multiplex PCR reads. The repertoire has 70,000 to 100,000 distinct CDR3 sequences, roughly 95% of them found once; the top ten carry approximately 0.41%. The sequenced sample consisted of CD8+ T cells from PBMCs. The receptors stem from a human donor with Susac syndrome.

The chain combines TRBV5-6 with TRBJ2-1; 9 nucleotides agree with TRBD1. Per germline, CDR1 SGHDT and CDR2 YYEEEE. With 6 bases clipped from V and 2 bases from J, the junction kept 6 bases outside the gene matches. The CDR3 is 15 residues long. CDR3 nucleotide sequence: TGTGCCAGCACCAGGGACAGGGACCCCTACAATGAGCAGTTCTTC. Its protein is CASTRDRDPYNEQFF. Using reference TRBV5-6 and TRBJ2-1 for the parts outside the CDR3, the full variable domain is DAGVTQSPTHLIKTRGQQVTLRCSPKSGHDTVSWYQQALGQGPQFIFQYYEEEERQRGNFPDRFSGHQFPNYSSELNVNALLLGDSALYLCASTRDRDPYNEQFFGPGTRLTVL.

The chain carries TRBV24-1 and TRBJ2-1, with no clear D. The germline V gene encodes CDR1 KGHDR and CDR2 SFDVKD. The CDR3 sequence is 14 residues long. Trimming shortened V by 3 bases and J by 0 bases, and 5 bases separated the two germline ends. CDR3 sequence reads: CATSDRASYNEQFF. The CDR3 bases are TGTGCCACCAGTGATCGGGCCTCCTACAATGAGCAGTTCTTC.

The chain carries TRBV19 and TRBJ2-1; 7 bases align to TRBD2. The CDR3 is 15 amino acids. CDR1 is LNHDA and CDR2 is SQIVND in the germline V gene (reference sequence). The trim removed 3 bases at V and 4 bases at J, leaving 6 bases unmatched. Here the CDR3 reads CASSIGGSYYNEQFF. CDR3 nucleotides: TGTGCCAGTAGTATCGGCGGGAGCTATTACAATGAGCAGTTCTTC. Full variable domain (remainder filled in from reference TRBV19 and TRBJ2-1): DGGITQSPKYLFRKEGQNVTLSCEQNLNHDAMYWYRQDPGQGLRLIYYSQIVNDFQKGDIAEGYSVSREKKESFPLTVTSAQKNPTAFYLCASSIGGSYYNEQFFGPGTRLTVL.

The chain couples TRBV24-1 to TRBJ1-1; 7 nucleotides line up with TRBD1. V gave up 3 bases and J gave up 5 bases; unmatched junction bases: 11. Per the germline V gene, CDR1 is KGHDR and CDR2 is SFDVKD. CDR3 size: 16 residues. The CDR3 bases are TGTGCCACCAGTGATCCAAACGACAGGGAGGGAACTGAAGCTTTCTTT. Encoded protein: CATSDPNDREGTEAFF.

For this clonotype: At one of its ends the junction is not consistent with the germline gene, which may arise from a read error. The chain couples TRBV14 to TRBJ2-1; 11 bases are shared with TRBD2. Germline V gives CDR1 SGHDN, CDR2 FVKESK. This CDR3 region has 15 residues. CDR3 region: CASSQEERLAGWLIF. In DNA, the CDR3 is TGTGCCAGCAGCCAAGAAGAAAGACTAGCGGGATGGCTCATCTTC.

The chain links TRBV20-1 to TRBJ2-3, with 7 bases that match TRBD1. The germline CDR1 and CDR2 sequences are DFQATT and SNEGSKA (reference sequence). This CDR3 region has 13 residues. Trimming at V came to 5 bases and at J to 1 base, leaving 3 bases not matched to a gene. DNA of the CDR3: TGCAGTGCTCAGACAGGGCGCACAGATACGCAGTATTTT. Protein sequence: CSAQTGRTDTQYF.

The J gene is TRBJ2-4, the V gene TRBV29-1, with 8 bases fitting TRBD2. The CDR3 is 11 amino acids. CDR1 is SQVTM, CDR2 ANQGSEA, per germline. V shed 1 base and J 12 bases; nucleotides not matched to a gene: 2. The CDR3 DNA is TGCAGCGTTGAAGTAGCGGGGTCTCAGTACTTC. As protein: CSVEVAGSQYF.

The chain is built from TRBV29-1 and TRBJ1-3, with no clear D. Germline V gene data show CDR1 as SQVTM and CDR2 as ANQGSEA. V was trimmed by 2 bases and J by 3 bases, leaving 11 bases between them. The CDR3 has 14 amino acids. The CDR3 DNA reads TGCAGCGTTGAACTCGTCGGTGGTGGAAACACCATATATTTT. Translated, it gives CSVELVGGGNTIYF.

This clonotype was found a few times. J is TRBJ2-7 and V is TRBV28; the D gene could be TRBD1 or TRBD2 (5 bases each). Germline V gives CDR1 MDHEN, CDR2 SYDVKM. With 2 bases removed from V and 0 bases from J, the gap between germline ends came to 8 bases. CDR3 length: 14 amino acids. Here the CDR3 DNA reads TGTGCCAGCAGTTTAGCAGGGAGCTCCTACGAGCAGTACGTC. This encodes CASSLAGSSYEQYV.

The chain is built from TRBV29-1 and TRBJ2-1; 8 positions match TRBD1. Germline loops: CDR1 SQVTM, CDR2 ANQGSEA. The CDR3 has 13 residues. The ends lost 3 bases at V and 8 bases at J; junction bases unmatched: 6. The CDR3 loop reads CSVEGGQVDEQFF. The CDR3 nucleotides read TGCAGCGTTGAGGGGGGACAGGTCGATGAGCAGTTCTTC.

The V call is TRBV29-1, the J call TRBJ2-3, with D possibly matching TRBD1 (6 bases). The length of the CDR3 is 14 residues. The germline gives CDR1 SQVTM, CDR2 ANQGSEA. V lost 6 bases, J lost 2 bases, and 15 bases lay in between. This CDR3 is CSVLDSYSTDTQYF. CDR3 in DNA: TGCAGCGTGCTGGACAGCTATTCCACAGATACGCAGTATTTT.

The chain recombines TRBV15 with TRBJ2-3; the match to TRBD1 covers 9 bases. The CDR3 covers 16 residues. From germline, CDR1 is LNHNV and CDR2 YYDKDF (reference sequence). V was pared by 5 bases and J by 5 bases, with 11 bases of the junction left unmatched. This CDR3 reads CATSGRDRVFRDTQYF. CDR3 bases: TGTGCCACCAGCGGGCGGGACAGGGTTTTCCGAGATACGCAGTATTTT.

The rearrangement uses TRBV9 and TRBJ2-7, with D perhaps TRBD1 or TRBD2 (7 bases each). In germline, CDR1 is SGDLS, CDR2 YYNGEE. The CDR3 is 14 amino acids. Trimming left V 3 bases short and J 5 bases short, with 15 bases between. The CDR3 DNA reads as TGTGCCAGCAGCGCTGAGAGCGGGACAGACGAGCAGTACTTC. Protein: CASSAESGTDEQYF.

The chain links TRBV27 to TRBJ1-6; D gene ambiguous. The CDR3 spans 14 residues. V shed 3 bases and J shed 10 bases, with 13 bases lying between them. CDR1 is MNHEY and CDR2 is SMNVEV in the germline V gene (reference sequence). Written as DNA, the CDR3 is TGTGCCAGCAGTTTGGGCCTCCCTGTATCACCCCTCCACTTT. Amino acids: CASSLGLPVSPLHF.

The rearrangement joins TRBV30 to TRBJ2-1, with no clear D. V shed 5 bases and J shed 2 bases, with 7 bases lying between them. Germline V gives CDR1 GTSNPN, CDR2 SVGIG (reference sequence). The CDR3 spans 12 residues. Here the CDR3 reads CAWEQPYNEQFF. In DNA, the CDR3 is TGTGCCTGGGAACAACCCTACAATGAGCAGTTCTTC.

The chain carries TRBV4-1 and TRBJ1-4; no reliable D call. V dropped 3 bases and J dropped 6 bases, with 17 bases sitting between them. The CDR3 length is 16 residues. Germline values: CDR1 MGHRA, CDR2 YSYEKL. The CDR3 is CASSHGLKRRDEKLFF. The CDR3 DNA sequence: TGCGCCAGCAGCCACGGCCTCAAGCGTAGGGATGAAAAACTGTTTTTT.

V usage is TRBV18 and J usage is TRBJ1-4; D not resolved. Per the germline V gene, CDR1 is KGHSH and CDR2 is LQKENI. CDR3 length equals 14 residues. V was clipped by 3 bases and J by 5 bases, with 10 bases between them. CDR3 region: CASSPPDDNEKLFF. The CDR3 DNA reads as TGTGCCAGCTCACCTCCCGATGACAATGAAAAACTGTTTTTT.

V and J are TRBV7-9 and TRBJ1-1, with D unresolved. The CDR3 sequence is 12 residues long. The V and J ends lost 1 base and 6 bases respectively, with 6 bases between them. Per the germline V gene, CDR1 is SEHNR and CDR2 is FQNEAQ (reference sequence). CDR3 DNA: TGTGCCAGCAGCTTAGGTGTCGCTGAAGCTTTCTTT. This encodes CASSLGVAEAFF.

The rearrangement joins TRBV5-4 to TRBJ2-1, with 10 bases lining up with TRBD1. The CDR3 is made up of 14 amino acids. V gave up 4 bases and J gave up 8 bases; unmatched junction bases: 6. From germline, CDR1 is SGHNT and CDR2 YYREEE (reference sequence). CDR3 DNA sequence: TGTGCCAGCAGCGTCGGACAGGGGGTGGATGAGCAGTTCTTC. The encoded protein is CASSVGQGVDEQFF.